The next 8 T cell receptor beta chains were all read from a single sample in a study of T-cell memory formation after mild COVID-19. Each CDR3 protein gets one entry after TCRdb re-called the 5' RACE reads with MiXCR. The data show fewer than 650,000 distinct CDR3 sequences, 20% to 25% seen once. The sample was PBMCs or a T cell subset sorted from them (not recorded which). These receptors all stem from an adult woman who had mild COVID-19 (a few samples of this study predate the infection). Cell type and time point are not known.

The CDR3 loop is CASSYSGPWGYEQYF. The CDR3 coding sequence is TGTGCCAGCAGTTACTCCGGGCCATGGGGCTACGAGCAGTACTTC. V gene TRBV6-2 or TRBV6-3 combines with J gene TRBJ2-7; D is uncertain. With 0 bases removed from V and 3 bases from J, the gap between germline ends came to 12 bases. Per the germline V gene, CDR1 is MNHEY and CDR2 is SVGEGT. The length of the CDR3 is 15 residues.

The CDR3 sequence is CASSVGTRAEAFF. CDR3 bases: TGTGCCAGCAGCGTAGGTACTCGTGCTGAAGCTTTCTTT. J is TRBJ1-1 and V is TRBV9; D ambiguous. CDR1 SGDLS and CDR2 YYNGEE come from the germline V gene. V gave up 0 bases and J gave up 6 bases, with 9 bases separating them. CDR3 size: 13 residues.

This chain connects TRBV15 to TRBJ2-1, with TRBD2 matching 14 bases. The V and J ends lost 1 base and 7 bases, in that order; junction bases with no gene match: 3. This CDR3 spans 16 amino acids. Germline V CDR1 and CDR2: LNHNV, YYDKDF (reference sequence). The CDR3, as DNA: TGTGCCACCAGCAGAGGACTAGCGGGAGGGGGGAATGAGCAGTTCTTC. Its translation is CATSRGLAGGGNEQFF. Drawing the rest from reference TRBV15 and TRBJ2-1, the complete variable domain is DAMVIQNPRYQVTQFGKPVTLSCSQTLNHNVMYWYQQKSSQAPKLLFHYYDKDFNNEADTPDNFQSRRPNTSFCFLDIRSPGLGDTAMYLCATSRGLAGGGNEQFFGPGTRLTVL.

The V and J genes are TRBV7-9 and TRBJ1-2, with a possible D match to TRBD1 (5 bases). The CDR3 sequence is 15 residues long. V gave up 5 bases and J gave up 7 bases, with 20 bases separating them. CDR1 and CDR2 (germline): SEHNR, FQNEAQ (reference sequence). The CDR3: CASSTAAIRETGYTF. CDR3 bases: TGTGCCAGCAGCACAGCTGCCATCAGGGAGACTGGCTACACCTTC.

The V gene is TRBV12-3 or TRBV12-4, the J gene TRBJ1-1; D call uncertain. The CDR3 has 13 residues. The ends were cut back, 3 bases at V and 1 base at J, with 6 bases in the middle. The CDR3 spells CASSFFANTEAFF. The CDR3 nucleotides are TGTGCCAGCAGTTTTTTCGCGAACACTGAAGCTTTCTTT.

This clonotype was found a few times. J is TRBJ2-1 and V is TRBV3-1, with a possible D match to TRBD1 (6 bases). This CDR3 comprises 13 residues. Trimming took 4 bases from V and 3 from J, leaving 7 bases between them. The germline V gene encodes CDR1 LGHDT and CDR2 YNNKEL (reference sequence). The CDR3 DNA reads TGTGCCAGCAGCCGGGACAACTACAATGAGCAGTTCTTC. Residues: CASSRDNYNEQFF.

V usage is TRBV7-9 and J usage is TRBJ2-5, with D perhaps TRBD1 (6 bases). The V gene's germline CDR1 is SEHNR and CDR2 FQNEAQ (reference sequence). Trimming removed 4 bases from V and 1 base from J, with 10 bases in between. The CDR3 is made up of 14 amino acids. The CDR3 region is CASSYRQAQETQYF. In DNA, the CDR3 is TGTGCCAGCAGCTATAGACAGGCCCAAGAGACCCAGTACTTC.

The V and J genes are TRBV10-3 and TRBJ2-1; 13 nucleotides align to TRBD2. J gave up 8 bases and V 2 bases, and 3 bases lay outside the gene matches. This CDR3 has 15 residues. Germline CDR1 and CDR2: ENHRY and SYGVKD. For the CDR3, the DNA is TGTGCCATCAGTGAGGGACTAGCGGGAGAGGATGAGCAGTTCTTC. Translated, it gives CAISEGLAGEDEQFF.